The source of this T cell receptor beta chain is a study of shared clonotypes between healthy human individuals. This clone occurred a few times. CDR3 length equals 13 residues. CDR1 is ENHRY and CDR2 is SYGVKD in the germline V gene. The V and J ends lost 2 bases and 2 bases respectively, with 7 bases between them. For each subset, genomic DNA was distributed in equal portions over several immunoSEQ plates. Unsorted PBMC DNA went through sequencing on ten immunoSEQ deep assay plates. The protocol was immunoSEQ multiplex PCR, while the TCRdb copy is restricted to in-frame clones and leaves out a portion. Of about 490,000 clones in the sample, roughly 85% are singletons; the top ten hold approximately 12%.

The sequencing sample was made of PBMCs. This sequence joins TRBV10-3 and TRBJ2-7; D possibly corresponds to TRBD2 (5 bases). The TCR sequence derives from a woman in her forties in good health. Some clones in this sample may be carry-over from other donors' samples. The CDR3 coding sequence is TGTGCCATCAGTGAGGGACTCGCCTACGAGCAGTACTTC. Its translation: CAISEGLAYEQYF.